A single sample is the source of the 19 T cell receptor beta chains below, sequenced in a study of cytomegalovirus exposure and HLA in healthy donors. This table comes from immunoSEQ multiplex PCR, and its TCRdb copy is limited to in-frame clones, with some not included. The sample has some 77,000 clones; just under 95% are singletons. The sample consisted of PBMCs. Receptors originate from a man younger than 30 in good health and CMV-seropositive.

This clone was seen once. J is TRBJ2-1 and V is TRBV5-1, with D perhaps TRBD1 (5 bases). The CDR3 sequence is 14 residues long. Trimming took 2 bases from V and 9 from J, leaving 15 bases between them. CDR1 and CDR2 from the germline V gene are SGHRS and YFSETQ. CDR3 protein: CASSFEGAVGEQFF. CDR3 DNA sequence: TGCGCCAGCAGCTTTGAAGGGGCGGTCGGTGAGCAGTTCTTC.

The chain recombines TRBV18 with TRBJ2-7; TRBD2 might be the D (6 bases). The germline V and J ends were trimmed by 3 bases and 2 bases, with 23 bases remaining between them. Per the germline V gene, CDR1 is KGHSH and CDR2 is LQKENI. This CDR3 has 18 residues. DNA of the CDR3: TGTGCCAGCTCACCCCAACGGACCCTCGGGGGAATCACCTACGAGCAGTACTTC. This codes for CASSPQRTLGGITYEQYF.

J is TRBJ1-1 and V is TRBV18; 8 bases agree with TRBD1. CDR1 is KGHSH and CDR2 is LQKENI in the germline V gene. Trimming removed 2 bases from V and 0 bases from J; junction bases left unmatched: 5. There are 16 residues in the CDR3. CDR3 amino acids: CASSPRQGALNTEAFF. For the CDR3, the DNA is TGTGCCAGCTCACCAAGGCAGGGGGCTTTGAACACTGAAGCTTTCTTT.

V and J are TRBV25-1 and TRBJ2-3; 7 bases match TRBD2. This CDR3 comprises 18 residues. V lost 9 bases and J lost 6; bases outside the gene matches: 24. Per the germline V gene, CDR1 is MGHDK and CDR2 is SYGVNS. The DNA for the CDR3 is TGTGCCAGAATGACGACCAGTAGGGCGGGAGTTAAAGGGGATACGCAGTATTTT. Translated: CARMTTSRAGVKGDTQYF.

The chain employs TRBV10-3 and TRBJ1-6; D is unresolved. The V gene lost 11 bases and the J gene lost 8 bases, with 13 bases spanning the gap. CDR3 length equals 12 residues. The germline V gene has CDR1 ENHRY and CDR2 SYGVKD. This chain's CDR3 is CAAFDQDSPLHF. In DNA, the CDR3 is TGTGCCGCCTTCGACCAGGATTCACCCCTCCACTTT.

The CDR3 spells CASSPGNSGSDTQYF. As DNA, the CDR3 is TGTGCCAGCTCACCCGGTAATAGCGGGAGTGATACGCAGTATTTT. The chain employs TRBV18 and TRBJ2-3; TRBD2 aligns across 9 bases. Germline V gene sequence: CDR1 KGHSH, CDR2 LQKENI. The CDR3 covers 15 residues. J gave up 6 bases and V 3 bases, and 7 bases lay outside the gene matches.

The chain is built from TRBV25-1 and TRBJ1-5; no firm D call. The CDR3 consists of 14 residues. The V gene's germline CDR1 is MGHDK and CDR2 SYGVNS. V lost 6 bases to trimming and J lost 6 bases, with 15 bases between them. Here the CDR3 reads CASRGPRAGQPQHF. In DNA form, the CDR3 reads TGTGCCAGCAGGGGCCCCAGAGCGGGTCAGCCCCAGCATTTT.

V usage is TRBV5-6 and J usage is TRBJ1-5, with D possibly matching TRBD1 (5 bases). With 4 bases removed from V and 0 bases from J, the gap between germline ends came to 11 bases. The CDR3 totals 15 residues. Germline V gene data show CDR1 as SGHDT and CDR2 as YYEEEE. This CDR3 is CASSIGGGSNQPQHF. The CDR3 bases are TGTGCCAGCAGCATTGGGGGGGGTAGCAATCAGCCCCAGCATTTT.

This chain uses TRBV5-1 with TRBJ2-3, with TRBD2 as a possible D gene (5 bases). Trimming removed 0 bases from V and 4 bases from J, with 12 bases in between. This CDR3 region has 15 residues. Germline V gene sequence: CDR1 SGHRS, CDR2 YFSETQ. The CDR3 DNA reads TGCGCCAGCAGCTTGGGCCTCGAGGGCCCAGATACGCAGTATTTT. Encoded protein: CASSLGLEGPDTQYF. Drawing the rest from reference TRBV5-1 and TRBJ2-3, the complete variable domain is KAGVTQTPRYLIKTRGQQVTLSCSPISGHRSVSWYQQTPGQGLQFLFEYFSETQRNKGNFPGRFSGRQFSNSRSEMNVSTLELGDSALYLCASSLGLEGPDTQYFGPGTRLTVL.

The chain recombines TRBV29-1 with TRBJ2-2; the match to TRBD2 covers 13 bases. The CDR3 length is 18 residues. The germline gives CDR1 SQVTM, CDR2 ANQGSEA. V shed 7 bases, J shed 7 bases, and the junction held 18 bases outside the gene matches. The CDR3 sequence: CSARRASTSGRSGGELFF. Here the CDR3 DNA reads TGCAGCGCCCGGCGGGCCTCGACTAGCGGGAGGAGCGGCGGGGAGCTGTTTTTT.

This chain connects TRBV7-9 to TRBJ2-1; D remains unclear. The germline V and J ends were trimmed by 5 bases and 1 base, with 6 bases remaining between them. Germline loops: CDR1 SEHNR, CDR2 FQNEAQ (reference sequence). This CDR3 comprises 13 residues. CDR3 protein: CASSPQSYNEQFF. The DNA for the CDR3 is TGTGCCAGCAGCCCCCAGTCCTACAATGAGCAGTTCTTC.

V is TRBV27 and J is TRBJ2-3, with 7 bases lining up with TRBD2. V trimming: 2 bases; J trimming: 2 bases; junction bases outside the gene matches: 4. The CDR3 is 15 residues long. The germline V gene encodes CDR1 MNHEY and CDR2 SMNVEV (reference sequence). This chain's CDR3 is CASSLLADLTDTQYF. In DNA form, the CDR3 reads TGTGCCAGCAGTTTACTAGCGGACCTCACAGATACGCAGTATTTT.

CDR3 sequence: CASSFFPGGGGTEAFF. The CDR3, as DNA: TGTGCCAGCAGCTTTTTTCCGGGGGGCGGAGGGACTGAAGCTTTCTTT. The rearrangement uses TRBV13 and TRBJ1-1, with a weak D call TRBD1 (6 bases). There are 16 residues in the CDR3. V lost 3 bases and J lost 5, with 19 bases in between. The germline V gene encodes CDR1 PRHDT and CDR2 FYEKMQ (reference sequence).

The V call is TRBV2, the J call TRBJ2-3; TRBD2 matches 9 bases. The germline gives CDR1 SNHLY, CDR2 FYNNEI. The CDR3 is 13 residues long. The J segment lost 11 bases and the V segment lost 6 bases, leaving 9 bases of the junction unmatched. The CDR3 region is CASSGPSGMWQYF. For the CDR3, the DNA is TGTGCCAGCAGCGGTCCTAGCGGGATGTGGCAGTATTTT.

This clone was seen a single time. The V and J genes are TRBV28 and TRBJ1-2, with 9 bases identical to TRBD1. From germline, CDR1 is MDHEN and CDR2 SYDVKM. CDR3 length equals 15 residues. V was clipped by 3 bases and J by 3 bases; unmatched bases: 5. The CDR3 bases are TGTGCCAGCAGTTTGGGACAGGGTGGTGACTATGGCTACACCTTC. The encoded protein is CASSLGQGGDYGYTF.

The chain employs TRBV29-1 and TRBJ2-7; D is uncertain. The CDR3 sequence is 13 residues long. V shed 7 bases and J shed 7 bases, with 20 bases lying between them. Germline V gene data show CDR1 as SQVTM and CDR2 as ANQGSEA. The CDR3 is CSAASSPPLEQYF. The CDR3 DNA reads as TGCAGCGCTGCCAGTTCCCCCCCTCTGGAGCAGTACTTC.

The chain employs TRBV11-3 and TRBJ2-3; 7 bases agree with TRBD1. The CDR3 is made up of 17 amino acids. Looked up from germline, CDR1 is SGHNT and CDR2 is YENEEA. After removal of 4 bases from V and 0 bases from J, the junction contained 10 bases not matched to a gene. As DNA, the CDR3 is TGTGCCAGCAGCTCGTATACCGGGACAGCTAGCACAGATACGCAGTATTTT. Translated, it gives CASSSYTGTASTDTQYF.

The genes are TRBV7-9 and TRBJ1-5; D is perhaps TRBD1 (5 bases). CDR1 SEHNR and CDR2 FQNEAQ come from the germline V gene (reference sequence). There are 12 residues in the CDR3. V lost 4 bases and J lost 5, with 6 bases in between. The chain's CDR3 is CASSSRDQPQHF. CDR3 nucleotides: TGTGCCAGCAGCTCCAGGGATCAGCCCCAGCATTTT.

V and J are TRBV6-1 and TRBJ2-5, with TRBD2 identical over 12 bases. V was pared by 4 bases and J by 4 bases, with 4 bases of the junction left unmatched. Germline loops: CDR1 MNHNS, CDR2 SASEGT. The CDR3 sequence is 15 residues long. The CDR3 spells CASSVTSGGGETQYF. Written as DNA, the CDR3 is TGTGCCAGCAGTGTGACTAGCGGGGGCGGAGAGACCCAGTACTTC.